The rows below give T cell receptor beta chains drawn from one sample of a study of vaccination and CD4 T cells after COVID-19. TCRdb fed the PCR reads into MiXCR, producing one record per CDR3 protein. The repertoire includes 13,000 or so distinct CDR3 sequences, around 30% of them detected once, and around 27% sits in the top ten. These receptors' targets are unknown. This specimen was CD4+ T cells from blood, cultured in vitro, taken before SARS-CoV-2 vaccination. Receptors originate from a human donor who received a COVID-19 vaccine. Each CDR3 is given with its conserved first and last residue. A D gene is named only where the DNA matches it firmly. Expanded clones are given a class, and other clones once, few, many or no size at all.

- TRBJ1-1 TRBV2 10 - TGTGCCAGCAGTGAAAGTCTAGCTTTCTTT CASSESLAFF
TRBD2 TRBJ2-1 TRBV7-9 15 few TGTGCCAGCAGCCATACTAGCGGGGGGGCCCATAGGCAGTTCTTC CASSHTSGGAHRQFF
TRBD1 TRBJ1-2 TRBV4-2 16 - TGTGCCAGCAGCCAAGATCCGGGCAGGGGGCGTGCGGGCTACACCTTC CASSQDPGRGRAGYTF
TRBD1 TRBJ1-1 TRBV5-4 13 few TGTGCCAGCGGGAGGAGCTCAGGGGGTGGAGCTTTCTTT CASGRSSGGGAFF
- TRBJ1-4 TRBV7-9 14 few TGTGCCAGCAGGAAGGAAACAACTAATGAAAAACTGTTTTTT CASRKETTNEKLFF
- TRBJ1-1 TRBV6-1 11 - TGTGCCAGCAGTGACGAGGGTGAAGCTTTCTTT CASSDEGEAFF
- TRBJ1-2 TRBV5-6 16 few TGTGCCAGCAGCTCAAACCTAGACAGGTGGGACTATGGCTACACCTTC CASSSNLDRWDYGYTF
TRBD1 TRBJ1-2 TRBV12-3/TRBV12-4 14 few TGTGCCAGCAGTCCCACAGGGGATAGGGGTGGCTACACCTTC CASSPTGDRGGYTF
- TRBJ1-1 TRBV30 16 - TGTGCCTGGAGTGATCTTCCCCCCTCACAGAGCACTGAAGCTTTCTTT CAWSDLPPSQSTEAFF
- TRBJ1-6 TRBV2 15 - TGTGCCAGCAGTGAAGTGAGACAACCTAATTCACCCCTCCACTTT CASSEVRQPNSPLHF
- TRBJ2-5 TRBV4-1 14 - TGCGCCAGCAGCCAAGAGCAGAGAAAAGAGACCCAGTACTTC CASSQEQRKETQYF
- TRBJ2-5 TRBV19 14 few TGTGCCAGTTCAAAAACCCACAGCCAAGAGACCCAGTACTTC CASSKTHSQETQYF
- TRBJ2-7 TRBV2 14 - TGTGCCAGCAGAATAGCTGTTGGGGCATACGAGCAGTACTTC CASRIAVGAYEQYF
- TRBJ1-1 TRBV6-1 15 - TGTGCCAGTGAGGGAAATCGGGGACATAACACTGAAGCTTTCTTT CASEGNRGHNTEAFF
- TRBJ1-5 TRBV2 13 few TGTGCCTCAACACGGCAAAGCAATCAGCCCCAGCATTTT CASTRQSNQPQHF
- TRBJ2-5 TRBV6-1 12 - TGTGCCAGCAGCCCATACCAAGAGACCCAGTACTTC CASSPYQETQYF
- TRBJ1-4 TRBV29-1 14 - TGCAGCGTTGCTGAGGGGCGTCCTAATGAAAAACTGTTTTTT CSVAEGRPNEKLFF
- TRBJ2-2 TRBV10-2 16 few TGCGCCAGCAGTGACTTAGGGTCTCGCGACACCGGGGAGCTGTTTTTT CASSDLGSRDTGELFF
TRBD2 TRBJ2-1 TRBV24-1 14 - TGTGCCACCAGTCTGCGGGGGGACTACAATGAGCAGTTCTTC CATSLRGDYNEQFF
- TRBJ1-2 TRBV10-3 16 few TGTGCCATCAGTGAGTCGATTATTGTCCGCAACTATGGCTACACCTTC CAISESIIVRNYGYTF
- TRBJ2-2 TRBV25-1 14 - TGTGCCAGCAGTGTGGAGGTGAACACCGGGGAGCTGTTTTTT CASSVEVNTGELFF
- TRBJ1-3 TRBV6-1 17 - TGTGCCAGCAGTGCTCTCTTCCGGGAGATGGGCGGAAACACCATATATTTT CASSALFREMGGNTIYF
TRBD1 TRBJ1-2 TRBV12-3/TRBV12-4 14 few TGTGCCAGCAGTTTACGGGGACAGGGCCTTGGCTACACCTTC CASSLRGQGLGYTF
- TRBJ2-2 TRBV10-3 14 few TGTGCCATCCAGGCAAGTCTCAACACCGGGGAGCTGTTTTTT CAIQASLNTGELFF
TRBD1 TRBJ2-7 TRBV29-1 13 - TGCAGCGTCTATGGACAGGGGGCTTACGAGCAGTACTTC CSVYGQGAYEQYF
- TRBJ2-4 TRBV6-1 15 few TGTGCCAGCAGTCCAGGTATCCTAGCCAAAAACATTCAGTACTTC CASSPGILAKNIQYF
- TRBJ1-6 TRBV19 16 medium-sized TGTGCCAGTAGTATCGGGCCGGGGCCTGGCAGTGGAACCCTCCACTTT CASSIGPGPGSGTLHF
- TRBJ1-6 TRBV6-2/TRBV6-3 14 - TGTGCCAGCAGCTATGGACGAGAGAATTCACCCCTCCACTTT CASSYGRENSPLHF
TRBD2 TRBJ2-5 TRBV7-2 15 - TGTGCCAGCAGCTTAACGGGGGGGCCGCGAGAGACCCAGTACTTC CASSLTGGPRETQYF
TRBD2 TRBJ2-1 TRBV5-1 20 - TGCGCCAGCAGCTTTCGGACTAGCGGGGGGTTCAAAAGCTCCTACAATGAGCAGTTCTTC CASSFRTSGGFKSSYNEQFF
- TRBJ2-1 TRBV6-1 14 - TGTGCCAGCAGTGAATTTGCACTATACAATGAGCAGTTCTTC CASSEFALYNEQFF
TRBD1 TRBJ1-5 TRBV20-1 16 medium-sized TGCAGTGCTAGAGTCCCGACAGGGGAAGGCAATCAGCCCCAGCATTTT CSARVPTGEGNQPQHF
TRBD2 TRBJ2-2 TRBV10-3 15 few TGTGCCGCCCGGGTAGCGGGGGGGCCCGTCGGGGAGCTGTTTTTT CAARVAGGPVGELFF
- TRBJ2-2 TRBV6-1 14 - TGTGCCAGCAGGGGGCGAGCGAACACCGGGGAGCTGTTTTTT CASRGRANTGELFF
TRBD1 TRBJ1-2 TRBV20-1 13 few TGCAGTGCCTGGGACAGGGGGCTTCGTGGCTACACCTTC CSAWDRGLRGYTF
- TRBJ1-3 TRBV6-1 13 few TGTGCCAACCCCTGGGAGGCTGGAAACACCATATATTTT CANPWEAGNTIYF
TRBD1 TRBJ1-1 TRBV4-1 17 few TGCGCCAGCAGCCAAGACGGACAGGCCTTAAGGTACACTGAAGCTTTCTTT CASSQDGQALRYTEAFF
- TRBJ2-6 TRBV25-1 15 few TGTGCCAGCAGTGAATCGGGGACTGGGGCCAACGTCCTGACTTTC CASSESGTGANVLTF
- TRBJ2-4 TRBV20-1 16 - TGCAGTGCTAGATCGGATCGGAGGGTAGCCAAAAACATTCAGTACTTC CSARSDRRVAKNIQYF
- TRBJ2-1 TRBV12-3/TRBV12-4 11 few TGTGCCACCGCCCGTGGGCTTGAGCAGTTCTTC CATARGLEQFF
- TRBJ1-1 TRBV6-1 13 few TGTGCCAGCAGTAACACCGCGAACACTGAAGCTTTCTTT CASSNTANTEAFF
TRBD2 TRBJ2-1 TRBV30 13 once TGTGCCTGGGACGTAGCGGGGGGGAATGAGCAGTTCTTC CAWDVAGGNEQFF
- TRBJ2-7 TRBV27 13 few TGTGCCAGCAGCAGTCAACAGGAAAACGAGCAGTACTTC CASSSQQENEQYF
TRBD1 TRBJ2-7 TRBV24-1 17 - TGTGCCACCAGTGATGGGGGGACAGGGCTTAGCTCCTACGAGCAGTACTTC CATSDGGTGLSSYEQYF
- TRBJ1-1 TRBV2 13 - TGTGCCAGCAGTGGAGAAGGGAACACTGAAGCTTTCTTT CASSGEGNTEAFF
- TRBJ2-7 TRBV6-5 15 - TGTGCCAGCAGTTCCCGGACACAGAGCTCCTACGAGCAGTACTTC CASSSRTQSSYEQYF
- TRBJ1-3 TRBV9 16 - TGTGCCAGCAGCGGGCGGACAGTACACTCTGGAAACACCATATATTTT CASSGRTVHSGNTIYF
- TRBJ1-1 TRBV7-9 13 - TGTGCCAGCAGCCGGTCGGGACAAACTGAAGCTTTCTTT CASSRSGQTEAFF
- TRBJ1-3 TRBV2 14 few TGTGCCAGCAGTGTCCAGGGGACTGGAAACACCATATATTTT CASSVQGTGNTIYF
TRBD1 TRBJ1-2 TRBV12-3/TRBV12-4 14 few TGTGCCAGCAGCAAGACAGGGGGCGGGGGAGGCTACACCTTC CASSKTGGGGGYTF
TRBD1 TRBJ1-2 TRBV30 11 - TGTGCCTGGATGGAATGGGACAGGGGGACCTTC CAWMEWDRGTF
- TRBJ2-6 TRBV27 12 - TGTGCCAGGAGATTTGGGGCCAACGTCCTGACTTTC CARRFGANVLTF
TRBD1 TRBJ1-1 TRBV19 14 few TGTGCCAGTAGCCCGGGACAGGGTTGGATTAGCGCTTTCTTT CASSPGQGWISAFF
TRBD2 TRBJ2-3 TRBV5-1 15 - TGCGCCAGCAGCTGGCGACTAGCGGGCACAGATACGCAGTATTTT CASSWRLAGTDTQYF
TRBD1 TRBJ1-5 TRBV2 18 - TGTGCCAGCAGTGACTCCGCCGCTGGACAGGGCTTCGGTCAGCCCCAGCATTTT CASSDSAAGQGFGQPQHF
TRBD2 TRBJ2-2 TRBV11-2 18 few TGTGCCAGCAGCTTAGATTGGGCCCAGCGGGGGCACACCGGGGAGCTGTTTTTT CASSLDWAQRGHTGELFF